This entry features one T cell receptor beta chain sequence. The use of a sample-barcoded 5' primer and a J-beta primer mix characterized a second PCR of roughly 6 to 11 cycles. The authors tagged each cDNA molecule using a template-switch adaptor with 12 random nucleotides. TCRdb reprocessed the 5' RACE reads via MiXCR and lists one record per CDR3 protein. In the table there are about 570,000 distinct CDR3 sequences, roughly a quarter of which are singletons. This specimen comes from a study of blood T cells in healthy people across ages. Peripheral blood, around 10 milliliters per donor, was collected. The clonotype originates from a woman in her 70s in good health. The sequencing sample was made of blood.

DNA of the CDR3: TGCGCCAGCAGCCAAGAACAGGGGGTAGTCTATGGCTACACCTTC. It encodes CASSQEQGVVYGYTF. This chain joins TRBV4-1 and TRBJ1-2; 8 nucleotides match TRBD1. The CDR3 runs 15 residues. V trimming: 0 bases; J trimming: 4 bases; junction bases outside the gene matches: 4. CDR1 and CDR2 (germline): MGHRA, YSYEKL.